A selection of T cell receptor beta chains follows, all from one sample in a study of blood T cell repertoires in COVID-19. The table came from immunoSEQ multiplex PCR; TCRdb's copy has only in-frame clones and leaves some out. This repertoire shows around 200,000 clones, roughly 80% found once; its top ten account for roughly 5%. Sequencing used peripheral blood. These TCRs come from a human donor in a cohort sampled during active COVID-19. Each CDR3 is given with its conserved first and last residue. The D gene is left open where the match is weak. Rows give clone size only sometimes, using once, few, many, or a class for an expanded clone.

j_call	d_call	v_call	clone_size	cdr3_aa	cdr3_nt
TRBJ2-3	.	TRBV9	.	CASSVEARGADTQYF	TGTGCCAGCAGCGTAGAGGCCAGGGGGGCAGATACGCAGTATTTT
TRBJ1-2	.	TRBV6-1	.	CASSDLSVSQNGYTF	TGTGCCAGCAGTGATTTGTCGGTCTCTCAAAATGGCTACACCTTC
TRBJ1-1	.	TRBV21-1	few	CASSFNNGTEAFF	TGTGCCAGCAGCTTTAATAACGGGACTGAAGCTTTCTTT
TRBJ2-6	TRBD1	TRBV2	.	CASSPDRAGANVLTF	TGTGCCAGCAGCCCCGACAGGGCTGGGGCCAACGTCCTGACTTTC
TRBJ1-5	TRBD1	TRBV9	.	CASSGTGGVGSNQPQHF	TGTGCCAGCAGCGGGACAGGGGGCGTTGGGAGCAATCAGCCCCAGCATTTT
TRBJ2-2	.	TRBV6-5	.	CASSYSAGGELFF	TGTGCCAGCAGTTACTCGGCTGGCGGGGAGCTGTTTTTT
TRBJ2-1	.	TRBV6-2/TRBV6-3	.	CASSLLAHNEQFF	TGTGCCAGCAGTTTACTAGCCCACAATGAGCAGTTCTTC
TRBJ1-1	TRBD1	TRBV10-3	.	CAIRQGAHTEAFF	TGTGCCATCAGACAGGGGGCCCACACTGAAGCTTTCTTT
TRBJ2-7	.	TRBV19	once	CASSPSARYYEQYF	TGTGCCAGTAGTCCGTCGGCTAGATACTACGAGCAGTACTTC
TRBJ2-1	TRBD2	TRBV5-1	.	CASIPASGSNEQFF	TGCGCCAGCATTCCGGCTAGCGGGAGCAATGAGCAGTTCTTC
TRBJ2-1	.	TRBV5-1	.	CASSLGGSGGNNEQFF	TGCGCCAGCAGCTTGGGTGGGAGCGGCGGGAACAATGAGCAGTTCTTC
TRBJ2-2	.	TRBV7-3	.	CASSLSPGVGELFF	TGTGCCAGCAGCTTATCCCCGGGGGTCGGGGAGCTGTTTTTT
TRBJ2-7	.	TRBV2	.	CVGGINSYEQYF	TGTGTTGGCGGGATCAATTCCTACGAGCAGTACTTC
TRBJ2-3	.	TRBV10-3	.	CAISETSDGRPTDTQYF	TGTGCCATCAGTGAAACCTCCGACGGGAGACCCACAGATACGCAGTATTTT
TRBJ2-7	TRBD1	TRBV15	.	CATSSISGGYEQYF	TGTGCCACCAGCTCTATTTCAGGGGGCTACGAGCAGTACTTC
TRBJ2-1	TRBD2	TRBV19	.	CASRAGLAGGNEQFF	TGTGCCAGTAGAGCGGGACTAGCGGGAGGCAATGAGCAGTTCTTC
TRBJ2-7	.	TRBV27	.	CASPPGGKSREQYF	TGTGCCAGCCCCCCTGGCGGCAAATCTAGGGAGCAGTACTTC
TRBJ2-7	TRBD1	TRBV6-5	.	CASKNRGPEQYF	TGTGCCAGCAAAAACAGGGGGCCCGAGCAGTACTTC
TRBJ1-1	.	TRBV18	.	CASSPAQAAMNTEAFF	TGTGCCAGCTCACCAGCCCAAGCTGCCATGAACACTGAAGCTTTCTTT
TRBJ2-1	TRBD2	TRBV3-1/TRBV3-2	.	CASSQDRVGGTSGRALYNEQFF	TGTGCCAGCAGCCAAGATCGCGTTGGGGGGACTAGCGGGAGGGCCCTATACAATGAGCAGTTCTTC
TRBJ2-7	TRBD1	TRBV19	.	CASSTGQGAGEQYF	TGTGCCAGTAGTACGGGACAGGGGGCGGGAGAGCAGTACTTC
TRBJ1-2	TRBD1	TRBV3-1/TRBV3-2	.	CASSQGQAYGYTF	TGTGCCAGCAGCCAGGGACAGGCGTATGGCTACACCTTC
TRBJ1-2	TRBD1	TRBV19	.	CASSIPDRDGYTF	TGTGCCAGTAGTATTCCCGACAGGGATGGCTACACCTTC
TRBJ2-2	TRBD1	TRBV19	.	CASSLRQGTNTGELFF	TGTGCCAGTAGTCTACGACAGGGGACGAACACCGGGGAGCTGTTTTTT
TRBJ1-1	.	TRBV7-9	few	CASSFFSGAEAFF	TGTGCCAGCAGCTTCTTCTCCGGGGCTGAAGCTTTCTTT
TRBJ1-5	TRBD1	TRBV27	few	CASSLQGAYQPQHF	TGTGCCAGCAGTTTACAGGGGGCCTATCAGCCCCAGCATTTT
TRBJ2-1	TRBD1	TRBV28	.	CASSSPGTGSNEQFF	TGTGCCAGCAGTAGTCCGGGGACAGGGTCGAATGAGCAGTTCTTC
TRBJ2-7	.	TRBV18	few	CASSPPSGSYEQYF	TGTGCCAGCTCACCACCGAGCGGCTCCTACGAGCAGTACTTC
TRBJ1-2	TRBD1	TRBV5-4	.	CASSWGQAIYGYTF	TGTGCCAGCAGCTGGGGACAGGCGATATATGGCTACACCTTC
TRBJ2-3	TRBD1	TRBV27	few	CASGDRGPADTQYF	TGTGCCAGCGGCGACAGGGGGCCCGCAGATACGCAGTATTTT
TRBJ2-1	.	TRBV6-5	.	CASRRQGDGEQFF	TGTGCCAGCCGGCGGCAGGGTGACGGTGAGCAGTTCTTC
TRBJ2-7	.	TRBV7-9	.	CASIQTGHPGSYEQYF	TGTGCCAGCATACAAACAGGACACCCCGGGTCCTACGAGCAGTACTTC
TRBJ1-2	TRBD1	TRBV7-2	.	CATRDRVINYGYTF	TGTGCCACCAGGGACAGGGTTATTAACTATGGCTACACCTTC
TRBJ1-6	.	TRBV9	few	CASSVGGEDYSPLHF	TGTGCCAGCAGCGTAGGAGGGGAGGATTATTCACCCCTCCACTTT
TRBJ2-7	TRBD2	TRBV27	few	CASSSGLAGGAQYF	TGTGCCAGCAGTTCCGGACTAGCGGGAGGGGCGCAGTACTTC
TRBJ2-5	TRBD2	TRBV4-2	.	CASSRTSGETQYF	TGTGCCAGCAGCCGTACTAGCGGAGAGACCCAGTACTTC
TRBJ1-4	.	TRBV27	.	CASSPQGGWSTNEKLFF	TGTGCCAGCAGTCCACAAGGGGGATGGAGTACTAATGAAAAACTGTTTTTT